The entry below describes one TCR beta chain. This sample was included in a study of blood T cell repertoires in COVID-19. Across the study: The United States, Italy and Spain were the sources of the acute and convalescent COVID-19 samples. T cells, B-cell-depleted T cells, or PBMCs provided the cDNA or gDNA that served as material.

Looked up from germline, CDR1 is ENHRY and CDR2 is SYGVKD. This CDR3 comprises 15 residues. With 10 bases removed from V and 2 bases from J, the gap between germline ends came to 19 bases. Per the authors' pipeline: For nucleated cells, counts were estimated from reference gene primer amplification. Profiled with immunoSEQ multiplex PCR; TCRdb holds only in-frame clones, not every one. V, J and clone size reflect that table, while D and trimming were determined from the DNA. Counted here are fewer than 80,000 clones, roughly 85% occurring once; the ten biggest clones make up about 9.8%. Sequencing was performed on peripheral blood. The V gene is TRBV10-3, the J gene TRBJ2-3; D gene uncertain. The TCR comes from a woman of 80 years or more with acute or convalescent COVID-19. The CDR3 DNA sequence: TGTGCCACTTCACGCGGCGGTTACCTCACAGATACGCAGTATTTT. Translating gives CATSRGGYLTDTQYF.